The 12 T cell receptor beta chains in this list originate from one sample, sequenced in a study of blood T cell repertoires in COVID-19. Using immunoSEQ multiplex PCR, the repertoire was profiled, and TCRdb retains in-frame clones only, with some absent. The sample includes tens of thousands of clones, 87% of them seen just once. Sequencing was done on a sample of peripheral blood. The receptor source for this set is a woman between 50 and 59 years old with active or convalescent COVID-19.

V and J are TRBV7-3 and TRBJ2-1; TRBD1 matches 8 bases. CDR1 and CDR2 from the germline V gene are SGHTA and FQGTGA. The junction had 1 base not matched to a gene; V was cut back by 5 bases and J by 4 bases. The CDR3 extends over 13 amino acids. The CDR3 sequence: CASSQGAYNEQFF. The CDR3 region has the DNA TGTGCCAGCAGCCAGGGGGCGTACAATGAGCAGTTCTTC. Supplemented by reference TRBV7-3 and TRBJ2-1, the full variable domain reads GAGVSQTPSNKVTEKGKYVELRCDPISGHTALYWYRQSLGQGPEFLIYFQGTGAADDSGLPNDRFFAVRPEGSVSTLKIQRTERGDSAVYLCASSQGAYNEQFFGPGTRLTVL.

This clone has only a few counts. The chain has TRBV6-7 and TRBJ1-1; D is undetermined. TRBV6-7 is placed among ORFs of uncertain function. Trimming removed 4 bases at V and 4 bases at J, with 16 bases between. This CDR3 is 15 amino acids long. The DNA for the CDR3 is TGTGCCAGCAGTTCCCCTTTCGCCGAGAGCACTGAAGCTTTCTTT. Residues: CASSSPFAESTEAFF.

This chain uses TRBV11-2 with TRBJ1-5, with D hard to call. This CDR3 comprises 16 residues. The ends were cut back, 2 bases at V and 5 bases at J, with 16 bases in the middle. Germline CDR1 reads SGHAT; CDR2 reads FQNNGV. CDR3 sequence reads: CASSLFGSSLDQPQHF. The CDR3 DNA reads TGTGCCAGCAGCTTATTCGGGAGCTCCTTAGATCAGCCCCAGCATTTT.

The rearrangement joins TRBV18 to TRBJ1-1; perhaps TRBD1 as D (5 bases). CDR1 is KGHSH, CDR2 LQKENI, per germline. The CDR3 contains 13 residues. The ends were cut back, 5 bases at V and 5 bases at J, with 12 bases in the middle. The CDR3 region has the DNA TGTGCCAGCTCATCGGGGGGGGATACTGAAGCTTTCTTT. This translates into CASSSGGDTEAFF.

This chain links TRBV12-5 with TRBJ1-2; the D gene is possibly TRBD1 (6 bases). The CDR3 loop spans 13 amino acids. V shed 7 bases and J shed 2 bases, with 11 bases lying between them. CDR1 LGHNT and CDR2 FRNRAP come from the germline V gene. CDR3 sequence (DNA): TGTGCTAGTGCCTTCGGACAGAACTATGGCTACACCTTC. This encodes CASAFGQNYGYTF.

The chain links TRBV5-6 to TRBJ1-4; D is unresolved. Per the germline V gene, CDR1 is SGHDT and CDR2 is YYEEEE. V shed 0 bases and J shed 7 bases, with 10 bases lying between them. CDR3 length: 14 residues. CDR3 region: CASSLGGESEKLFF. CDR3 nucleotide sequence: TGTGCCAGCAGCTTGGGTGGGGAGAGTGAAAAACTGTTTTTT. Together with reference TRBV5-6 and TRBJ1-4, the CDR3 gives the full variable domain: DAGVTQSPTHLIKTRGQQVTLRCSPKSGHDTVSWYQQALGQGPQFIFQYYEEEERQRGNFPDRFSGHQFPNYSSELNVNALLLGDSALYLCASSLGGESEKLFFGSGTQLSVL.

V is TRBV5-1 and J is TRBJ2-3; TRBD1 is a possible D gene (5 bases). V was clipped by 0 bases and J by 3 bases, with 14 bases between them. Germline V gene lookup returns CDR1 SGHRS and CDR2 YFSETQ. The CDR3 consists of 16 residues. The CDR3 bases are TGCGCCAGCAGCTTGGTACTGGGGCAGAGGACAGATACGCAGTATTTT. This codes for CASSLVLGQRTDTQYF.

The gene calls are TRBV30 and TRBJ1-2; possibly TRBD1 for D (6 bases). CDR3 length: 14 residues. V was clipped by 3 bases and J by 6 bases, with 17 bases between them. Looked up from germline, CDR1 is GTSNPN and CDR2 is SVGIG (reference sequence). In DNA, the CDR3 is TGTGCCTGGAGCTCGGGGGGGCCGGGAAATGGCTACACCTTC. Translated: CAWSSGGPGNGYTF.

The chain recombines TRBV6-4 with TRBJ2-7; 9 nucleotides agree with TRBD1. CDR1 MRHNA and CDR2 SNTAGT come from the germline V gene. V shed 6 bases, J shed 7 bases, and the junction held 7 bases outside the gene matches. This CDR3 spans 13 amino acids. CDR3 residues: CASRQGQGGEQYF. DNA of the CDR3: TGTGCCAGCAGGCAGGGACAGGGTGGAGAGCAGTACTTC.

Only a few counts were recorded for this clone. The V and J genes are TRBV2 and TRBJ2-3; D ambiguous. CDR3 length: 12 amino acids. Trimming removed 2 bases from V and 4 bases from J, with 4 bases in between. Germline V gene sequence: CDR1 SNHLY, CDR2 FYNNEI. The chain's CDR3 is CASSEWPDTQYF. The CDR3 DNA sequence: TGTGCCAGCAGTGAATGGCCAGATACGCAGTATTTT.

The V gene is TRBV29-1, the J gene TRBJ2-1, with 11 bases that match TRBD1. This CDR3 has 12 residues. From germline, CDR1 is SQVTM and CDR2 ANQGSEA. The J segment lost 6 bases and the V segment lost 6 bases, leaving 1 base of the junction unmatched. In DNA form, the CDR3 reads TGCAGCGTGGACAGGGGGCTCAATGAGCAGTTCTTC. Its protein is CSVDRGLNEQFF.

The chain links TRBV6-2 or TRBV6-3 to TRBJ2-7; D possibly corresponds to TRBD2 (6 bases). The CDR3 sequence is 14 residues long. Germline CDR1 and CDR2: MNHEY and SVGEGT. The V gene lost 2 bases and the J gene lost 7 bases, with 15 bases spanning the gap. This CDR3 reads CASSYNRRVGEQYF. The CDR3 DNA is TGTGCCAGCAGTTACAACAGGAGGGTGGGAGAGCAGTACTTC.